The TCR beta chain described here comes from a study of shared T cell receptors in the human thymus. This CDR3 has 17 residues. The germline gives CDR1 SGHRS, CDR2 YFSETQ. With 4 bases clipped from V and 7 bases from J, the junction kept 14 bases outside the gene matches. Some clones are missing from TCRdb's copy, which holds only in-frame ones; the method was immunoSEQ multiplex PCR. The table lists hundreds of thousands of clones, approximately 85% of them singletons. This sample was shared with a second study, whose subject was human thymus T cells. That publication notes: Thymic samples were excised during corrective heart operations. Unrelated individuals were reported by related research to share highly overlapping thymic repertoires.

The clonotype was recovered from a girl under three years old with a congenital heart defect. The rearrangement joins TRBV5-1 to TRBJ2-3; 11 bases agree with TRBD2. Material for sequencing was thymocytes. The DNA for the CDR3 is TGCGCCAGCAGCGAAAACCCTCTAGCGGGGGGCCCGAATACGCAGTATTTT. Translated, it gives CASSENPLAGGPNTQYF.